The 21 T cell receptor beta chains below were found in one sample sequenced in a study of CD8 T cells in ankylosing spondylitis. TCRdb used MiXCR to reprocess the 5' RACE reads, holding one entry per CDR3 protein. The sample lists fewer than 200,000 distinct CDR3 sequences, about 16% occurring once. Sample: blood, either unsorted or a sorted T cell fraction (not recorded which). Every receptor here comes from a male donor with ankylosing spondylitis or in good health (not recorded which).

This clonotype has a count of ten or more. The chain joins TRBV20-1 to TRBJ1-2; no firm D call. CDR1 DFQATT and CDR2 SNEGSKA come from the germline V gene (reference sequence). V was pared by 1 base and J by 0 bases, with 21 bases between. The CDR3 contains 18 residues. The CDR3 here is CSARAFGQPSLSNYGYTF. The CDR3 bases are TGCAGTGCTAGAGCTTTCGGCCAGCCGAGCCTTTCTAACTATGGCTACACCTTC.

The gene calls are TRBV29-1 and TRBJ1-1, with TRBD1 matching 9 bases. The CDR3 has 13 amino acids. CDR1 is SQVTM and CDR2 is ANQGSEA in the germline V gene. Germline trimming cut 4 bases from V and 11 bases from J; bases unmatched to any gene: 11. The CDR3 loop reads CSVGGTGKAWAFF. CDR3 sequence (DNA): TGCAGCGTTGGAGGGACAGGGAAGGCCTGGGCTTTCTTT. Drawing the rest from reference TRBV29-1 and TRBJ1-1, the complete variable domain is SAVISQKPSRDICQRGTSLTIQCQVDSQVTMMFWYRQQPGQSLTLIATANQGSEATYESGFVIDKFPISRPNLTFSTLTVSNMSPEDSSIYLCSVGGTGKAWAFFGQGTRLTVV.

This chain links TRBV24-1 with TRBJ2-2; TRBD1 matches 8 bases. The germline V gene has CDR1 KGHDR and CDR2 SFDVKD. Trimming took 10 bases from V and 3 from J; bases not matched to a gene: 6. The CDR3 is 14 residues long. The CDR3 region is CATAGQGYTGELFF. The DNA for the CDR3 is TGTGCCACGGCCGGACAGGGCTACACCGGGGAGCTGTTTTTT.

Ten or more counts support this clonotype. V gene TRBV20-1 combines with J gene TRBJ1-2; 10 bases are a match to TRBD1. V lost 5 bases, J lost 2 bases, and 5 bases stayed unmatched. This CDR3 is 14 amino acids long. CDR1 is DFQATT and CDR2 is SNEGSKA in the germline V gene (reference sequence). The CDR3 nucleotides read TGCAGTGCTGTATCGACAGGGGGCAACTATGGCTACACCTTC. Translated, it gives CSAVSTGGNYGYTF.

In this sample, this clonotype turned up many times. A junction boundary mismatches the germline segment, possibly from a read error. The CDR3 DNA follows: TGCAGTGCTAGAACCGCGGACAGGGGGAACATTGAAGCTTTCTTT. Amino acid sequence: CSARTADRGNIEAFF. The J gene is TRBJ1-1, the V gene TRBV20-1, with 10 bases identical to TRBD1. CDR3 length: 15 residues. Germline-derived CDR1 and CDR2 are DFQATT and SNEGSKA (reference sequence).

This clonotype was seen repeatedly, ten times or more. Sequence at one end of the junction differs from germline and may be a read error. V usage is TRBV6-5 and J usage is TRBJ2-3; D unresolved. The CDR3 covers 12 residues. Per germline, CDR1 MNHEY and CDR2 SVGAGI. CDR3 nucleotide sequence: TGTGCCAGCAGTAACTCACCAGATACGCAGTATTTT. As protein: CASSNSPDTQYF.

The chain carries TRBV7-9 and TRBJ2-7, with 10 nucleotides matching TRBD2. Germline V gene data show CDR1 as SEHNR and CDR2 as FQNEAQ (reference sequence). V gave up 3 bases and J gave up 5 bases; unmatched junction bases: 4. The CDR3 is 14 residues long. This CDR3 reads CASSFPSGRHEQYF. The CDR3 nucleotides read TGTGCCAGCAGCTTCCCTAGCGGGAGACACGAGCAGTACTTC.

This clonotype has a handful of counts. The CDR3 DNA sequence: TGTGCCTGGAGTGTAATCCGGGTGCGAGGCTACACCTTC. Translation: CAWSVIRVRGYTF. The chain recombines TRBV30 with TRBJ1-2; D unclear. V was pared by 0 bases and J by 8 bases, with 13 bases between. This CDR3 comprises 13 residues. Germline V gene sequence: CDR1 GTSNPN, CDR2 SVGIG (reference sequence). The full variable domain, rest sourced from reference TRBV30 and TRBJ1-2, is SQTIHQWPATLVQPVGSPLSLECTVEGTSNPNLYWYRQAAGRGLQLLFYSVGIGQISSEVPQNLSASRPQDRQFILSSKKLLLSDSGFYLCAWSVIRVRGYTFGSGTRLTVV.

V gene TRBV27 combines with J gene TRBJ1-2, with no clear D. Germline CDR1 MNHEY, CDR2 SMNVEV (reference sequence). With 0 bases removed from V and 4 bases from J, the gap between germline ends came to 6 bases. CDR3 length equals 13 residues. CDR3 sequence (DNA): TGTGCCAGCAGTTTATCGTTCAGCTATGGCTACACCTTC. Its protein product is CASSLSFSYGYTF.

Of note for this clonotype: A much larger clone is a single base away; this may be a read error. CDR3 DNA: TGCAGTACTAAAGCTGGGGTGGTCGTGGAGCTGTTTTTT. It codes for CSTKAGVVVELFF. The chain has TRBV20-1 and TRBJ2-2; D not certain. In germline, CDR1 is DFQATT, CDR2 SNEGSKA (reference sequence). V was shortened by 8 bases and J by 10 bases, with 20 bases between the two germline ends. CDR3 size: 13 residues.

This CDR3 reads CSVPGQGFSSYEQYF. The CDR3 bases are TGCAGCGTCCCGGGACAGGGGTTTTCCTCCTACGAGCAGTACTTC. This chain joins TRBV29-1 and TRBJ2-7; TRBD1 aligns across 10 bases. J was trimmed by 0 bases and V by 6 bases; bases with no gene match: 8. The V gene's germline CDR1 is SQVTM and CDR2 ANQGSEA. The CDR3 has 15 residues.

Many counts were recorded for this clonotype. This chain joins TRBV2 and TRBJ2-2; maybe TRBD2 (5 bases). Per germline, CDR1 SNHLY and CDR2 FYNNEI. This CDR3 spans 16 amino acids. Between the trimmed V and J ends, which lost 1 base and 4 bases, there was a span of 13 bases. CDR3: CASSEEGGFLTGELFF. CDR3 DNA sequence: TGTGCCAGCAGTGAAGAGGGCGGGTTCCTCACCGGGGAGCTGTTTTTT.

This clonotype occurred many times. The V call is TRBV9, the J call TRBJ1-2; 7 bases are a match to TRBD1. After removal of 0 bases from V and 7 bases from J, the junction contained 9 bases not matched to a gene. The CDR3 is made up of 15 amino acids. Germline V gene sequence: CDR1 SGDLS, CDR2 YYNGEE. This CDR3 reads CASSVVQGMIGGYTF. CDR3 nucleotide sequence: TGTGCCAGCAGCGTAGTACAGGGGATGATCGGTGGCTACACCTTC. Full variable domain (remainder filled in from reference TRBV9 and TRBJ1-2): DSGVTQTPKHLITATGQRVTLRCSPRSGDLSVYWYQQSLDQGLQFLIQYYNGEERAKGNILERFSAQQFPDLHSELNLSSLELGDSALYFCASSVVQGMIGGYTFGSGTRLTVV.

This clonotype was seen ten or more times. The V and J genes are TRBV20-1 and TRBJ2-3; D might be TRBD2 (5 bases). The germline V gene encodes CDR1 DFQATT and CDR2 SNEGSKA (reference sequence). V gave up 7 bases and J gave up 2 bases, with 10 bases separating them. The CDR3 consists of 12 residues. CDR3 residues: CSGGLNTDTQYF. CDR3 sequence (DNA): TGCAGTGGAGGGCTTAACACAGATACGCAGTATTTT.

The CDR3 reads CALIRDTSLNTEAFF. The DNA for the CDR3 is TGTGCCCTAATCCGGGACACCTCACTGAACACTGAAGCTTTCTTT. The V and J genes are TRBV30 and TRBJ1-1; D is perhaps TRBD1 (6 bases). Deletions cut 8 bases from V and 0 bases from J, with 19 bases between. CDR3 size: 15 residues. Germline V gene data show CDR1 as GTSNPN and CDR2 as SVGIG (reference sequence).

The chain recombines TRBV27 with TRBJ1-1, with D possibly being TRBD1 (6 bases). The V end was cut by 8 bases, the J end by 6 bases, with 19 bases between. CDR3 length: 14 residues. CDR1 MNHEY and CDR2 SMNVEV come from the germline V gene (reference sequence). Written as DNA, the CDR3 is TGTGCCAGCGGGGAGGGGGGGTTGTTGCCTGAAGCTTTCTTT. The encoded protein is CASGEGGLLPEAFF.

This clonotype was seen at least ten times. This chain joins TRBV20-1 and TRBJ2-1; 9 bases agree with TRBD2. The ends lost 6 bases at V and 8 bases at J; junction bases unmatched: 14. The CDR3 extends over 15 amino acids. Looked up from germline, CDR1 is DFQATT and CDR2 is SNEGSKA (reference sequence). The CDR3 loop reads CSARRGGRALDEQFF. The CDR3 DNA follows: TGCAGTGCCCGCCGCGGCGGGAGGGCCTTGGATGAGCAGTTCTTC.

The chain links TRBV13 to TRBJ1-1; D unresolved. The CDR3 is made up of 15 amino acids. V shed 6 bases and J shed 0 bases, with 14 bases lying between them. CDR1 is PRHDT, CDR2 FYEKMQ, per germline (reference sequence). CDR3 protein: CASSLGSRMNTEAFF. The CDR3 coding sequence is TGTGCCAGCAGTCTAGGGTCCAGAATGAACACTGAAGCTTTCTTT.

This clonotype was detected ten times or more. This chain connects TRBV20-1 to TRBJ1-1, with TRBD1 matching 9 bases. The CDR3 loop spans 14 amino acids. Germline CDR1 and CDR2: DFQATT and SNEGSKA (reference sequence). J lost 3 bases, V lost 5 bases, and 7 bases had no gene match. CDR3 sequence (DNA): TGCAGTGCTTCACGGCGGGACAGGGACACTGAAGCTTTCTTT. Its protein is CSASRRDRDTEAFF.

V is TRBV7-9 and J is TRBJ1-2; no reliable D call. V lost 1 base to trimming and J lost 0 bases, with 6 bases between them. Germline CDR1 reads SEHNR; CDR2 reads FQNEAQ (reference sequence). This CDR3 region has 14 residues. The CDR3 sequence: CASSLDGPNYGYTF. The CDR3 region has the DNA TGTGCCAGCAGCTTAGACGGACCTAACTATGGCTACACCTTC.

There are many counts of this clonotype. The rearrangement uses TRBV12-3 or TRBV12-4 and TRBJ1-1; 11 bases align to TRBD1. CDR3 length: 17 residues. The ends lost 4 bases at V and 4 bases at J; junction bases unmatched: 11. The CDR3: CASSWTGGAQYGTEAFF. The CDR3, as DNA: TGTGCCAGCAGTTGGACAGGGGGCGCGCAATACGGCACTGAAGCTTTCTTT.